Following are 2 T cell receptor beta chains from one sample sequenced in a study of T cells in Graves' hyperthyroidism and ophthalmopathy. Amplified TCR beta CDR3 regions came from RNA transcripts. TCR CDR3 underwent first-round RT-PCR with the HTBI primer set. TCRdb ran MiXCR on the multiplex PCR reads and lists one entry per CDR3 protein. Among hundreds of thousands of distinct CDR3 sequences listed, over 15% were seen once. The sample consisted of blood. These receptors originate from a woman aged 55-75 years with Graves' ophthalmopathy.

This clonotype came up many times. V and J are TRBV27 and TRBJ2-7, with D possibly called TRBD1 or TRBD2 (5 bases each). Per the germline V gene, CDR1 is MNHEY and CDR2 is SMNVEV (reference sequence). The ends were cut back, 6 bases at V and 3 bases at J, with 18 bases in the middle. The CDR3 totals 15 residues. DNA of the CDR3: TGTGCCAGCAGGCCCTCTCCCGGGACGGTCTACGAGCAGTACTTC. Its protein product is CASRPSPGTVYEQYF.

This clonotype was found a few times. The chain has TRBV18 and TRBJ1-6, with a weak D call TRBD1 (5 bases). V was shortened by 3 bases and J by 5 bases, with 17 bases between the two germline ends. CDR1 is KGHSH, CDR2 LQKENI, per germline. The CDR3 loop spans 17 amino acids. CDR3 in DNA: TGTGCCAGCTCACCTGAGTTGACGACAGCCAATAATTCACCCCTCCACTTT. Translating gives CASSPELTTANNSPLHF.